This T cell receptor (beta chain) originates from a study of CD8 T cells in Susac syndrome (dated 2019 in TCRdb). Turning to the overall study: Whether CD8+ T cell activation and differentiation in Susac syndrome was antigen driven was tested using repertoire sequencing. Broader findings and caveats from the paper: The study acknowledged that relatively few individuals were included in the TCR sequencing and HLA analysis.

RNA was extracted with the RNeasy kit and roughly 0.5 to 1 ug was reverse transcribed using random hexamers. TCR beta CDR3 regions were amplified with the immunoSEQ multiplex PCR assay covering 54 Vbeta and 13 Jbeta segments. Bias from PCR amplification was corrected by using a synthetic template baseline for primer optimization and for computational correction. The authors' analysis ran thus. Reads were annotated to V, D and J genes according to IMGT and were analyzed with immunoSEQ Analyzer, with only productive sequences retained. Clonality was calculated as one minus the Shannon entropy normalized by log2 of the number of productive unique sequences. For each patient and control, public and private clones were evaluated among the 100 most prevalent clones. A clone was defined as Susac-specific if it was absent from the healthy and MS cohorts, from 1052 published viral clones and from other ImmuneACCESS disease sequences. TCRdb itself trimmed the public reads at Q25 with fastp, ran MiXCR and retained productive beta chains. Every CDR3 protein is listed once, alongside the most common genes and DNA of its rows. Clone size and V and J calls follow TCRdb, not the original study. This sample has about 200,000 distinct CDR3 sequences in its table, and 85% to 95% of those were observed once. The top ten constitute about 0.1% of the sample.

The CDR3 runs 13 residues from the cysteine to the phenylalanine. The read is trimmed to its CDR3 DNA, 39 bases read in frame from base 1. The junction shows trimming of 8 bases on V and 4 bases on J, and the gene matches do not reach 7 bases of it. The germline V gene (reference sequence) gives CDR1 as LGHDT and CDR2 as YNNKEL. Notes on this clonotype: There is no known antigen for this receptor. Base-call qualities are not available, and no considerably larger clone is one nucleotide away.

Peripheral blood CD8+ and CD4+ T cells from healthy donors, Susac syndrome patients and multiple sclerosis patients were profiled by high-throughput TCR beta sequencing. The healthy donors served as controls matched for age and sex. Bulk CD8+ and CD4+ T cells were purified by magnetic negative isolation, whereas CD8+ TEMRA cells were enriched by FACS. Blood was drawn into EDTA tubes, processed within 24 hours, and PBMCs were isolated by density gradient centrifugation. PBMCs intended for TCR sequencing were cryopreserved in liquid nitrogen and thawed later in a water bath at 37 degrees C. A purity of at least 90% was achieved for sorted or isolated CD4+, CD8+ and CD8+ TEMRA cells.

The sample was CD4+ T cells from PBMCs. The clonotype comes from a human donor in good health. The rearrangement combines TRBV3-1 with TRBJ2-5; a stretch of 7 junction bases matches TRBD1. The CDR3 corresponds to CASERTGGETQYF. The nucleotides read TGTGCCAGCGAGCGGACAGGCGGAGAGACCCAGTACTTC.